The 32 T cell receptor beta chains listed next were all sequenced from one sample in a study of cytomegalovirus exposure and HLA in healthy donors. Primers included in the PCR were 60 Vbeta and 13 Jbeta primers. Libraries were prepared by immunoSEQ multiplex PCR; TCRdb keeps only in-frame clonotypes and omits some of them. The repertoire holds 250,000 or so clones, with 85% to 95% as singletons. The sample was PBMCs. The receptors originated from a girl aged 2 to 9 in good health and CMV-seronegative.

Here the CDR3 DNA reads TGTGCCAGCAGCTTAGTACCGGGAGGGCGAGAGACCCAGTACTTC. It codes for CASSLVPGGRETQYF. V usage is TRBV11-1 and J usage is TRBJ2-5; 8 bases agree with TRBD2. Per germline, CDR1 SGHAT and CDR2 FQDESV (reference sequence). V trimming: 1 base; J trimming: 4 bases; junction bases outside the gene matches: 5. The length of the CDR3 is 15 residues.

The chain joins TRBV2 to TRBJ2-5; 10 nucleotides match TRBD1. Trimming took 10 bases from V and 5 from J; bases not matched to a gene: 1. CDR1 and CDR2 from the germline V gene are SNHLY and FYNNEI. This CDR3 has 11 amino acids. The CDR3 DNA is TGTGCCAAGGGACAGGGGGAGACCCAGTACTTC. This encodes CAKGQGETQYF.

This chain connects TRBV28 to TRBJ1-2; 8 nucleotides agree with TRBD1. This CDR3 is 15 amino acids long. The ends lost 5 bases at V and 2 bases at J; junction bases unmatched: 7. The germline V gene has CDR1 MDHEN and CDR2 SYDVKM. The CDR3 DNA sequence: TGTGCCAGCAGTGACTACAGGGGGTCGAACTATGGCTACACCTTC. Amino acids: CASSDYRGSNYGYTF.

The J gene is TRBJ2-2, the V gene TRBV6-6, with TRBD2 matching 7 bases. With V trimmed by 2 bases and J by 4 bases, 7 bases remained unmatched. The CDR3 covers 16 residues. The germline CDR1 and CDR2 sequences are MNHNY and SVGAGI (reference sequence). The CDR3 bases are TGTGCCAGCAGTTACACATCCGGGGGGAGCACCGGGGAGCTGTTTTTT. It specifies CASSYTSGGSTGELFF.

The chain has TRBV2 and TRBJ1-1, with 11 bases that match TRBD1. The junction had 13 bases not matched to a gene; V was cut back by 6 bases and J by 4 bases. The CDR3 is made up of 17 amino acids. CDR1 is SNHLY and CDR2 is FYNNEI in the germline V gene. This CDR3 is CASSHERTGGASTEAFF. As DNA, the CDR3 is TGTGCCAGCAGCCATGAGAGGACAGGGGGCGCCTCCACTGAAGCTTTCTTT.

This clone appeared once. The genes are TRBV10-3 and TRBJ2-1, with 13 bases matching TRBD2. Germline values: CDR1 ENHRY, CDR2 SYGVKD. The V gene end was trimmed by 6 bases and the J gene end by 9 bases; junction bases not matched to a gene: 8. This CDR3 spans 15 amino acids. For the CDR3, the DNA is TGTGCCATCAGCCCTGGACTAGCGGGGGCACGTGAGCAGTTCTTC. It yields the protein CAISPGLAGAREQFF.

The rearrangement uses TRBV7-8 and TRBJ1-2; D is possibly TRBD1 (6 bases). V was trimmed by 1 base and J by 6 bases, leaving 21 bases between them. The CDR3 length is 17 residues. CDR1 SGHVS and CDR2 FQNEAQ come from the germline V gene. CDR3 in DNA: TGTGCCAGCAGCTTAGGGGAAGGGGGACAAGGGATCGATGGCTACACCTTC. Protein sequence: CASSLGEGGQGIDGYTF.

This chain links TRBV19 with TRBJ2-1; D gene unclear. With 5 bases removed from V and 10 bases from J, the gap between germline ends came to 15 bases. The CDR3 runs to 13 residues. Germline V gene data show CDR1 as LNHDA and CDR2 as SQIVND (reference sequence). CDR3 bases: TGTGCCAGTAGTTCCCTCTCGGTCGAAGAGCAGTTCTTC. This translates into CASSSLSVEEQFF.

On this clone: A read error may produce the germline difference seen at one junction end. The chain's CDR3 is CASSLQWDSNLGSPLF. CDR3 nucleotide sequence: TGTGCCAGCAGCCTACAATGGGACAGCAATTTGGGGTCGCCTCTCTTC. The rearrangement links TRBV2 to TRBJ2-7; 7 nucleotides agree with TRBD1. From germline, CDR1 is SNHLY and CDR2 FYNNEI. The CDR3 has 16 amino acids.

This chain joins TRBV2 and TRBJ2-7; the match to TRBD1 covers 10 bases. Trimming at V came to 10 bases and at J to 3 bases, leaving 6 bases not matched to a gene. Germline V gene sequence: CDR1 SNHLY, CDR2 FYNNEI. The CDR3 loop spans 13 amino acids. The CDR3 reads CAIDRDRGYEQYF. The CDR3 region has the DNA TGTGCCATAGACCGGGACAGGGGCTACGAGCAGTACTTC.

The V call is TRBV2, the J call TRBJ1-3, with 7 bases matching TRBD1. With V trimmed by 8 bases and J by 0 bases, 4 bases remained unmatched. CDR3 length: 14 residues. Germline CDR1 reads SNHLY; CDR2 reads FYNNEI. The CDR3 here is CASWDSSSGNTIYF. The CDR3 nucleotides are TGTGCCAGCTGGGACAGTTCCTCTGGAAACACCATATATTTT.

The CDR3 loop is CASSPLASTRNEQFF. Here the CDR3 DNA reads TGTGCCAGCAGTCCGCTAGCGAGCACGAGAAATGAGCAGTTCTTC. The chain couples TRBV27 to TRBJ2-1, with D perhaps TRBD2 (6 bases). The CDR3 is made up of 15 amino acids. Trimming removed 5 bases at V and 7 bases at J, with 18 bases between. Germline V lookup: CDR1 MNHEY, CDR2 SMNVEV (reference sequence).

The genes are TRBV4-2 and TRBJ1-4, with a possible D match to TRBD1 (5 bases). Trimming shortened V by 1 base and J by 5 bases, and 14 bases separated the two germline ends. Germline CDR1 and CDR2: LGHNA and YNFKEQ. The CDR3 spans 16 residues. CDR3 amino acids: CASSQVSTALNEKLFF. The CDR3 region has the DNA TGTGCCAGCAGCCAAGTTTCGACAGCGCTAAATGAAAAACTGTTTTTT.

The rearrangement links TRBV10-3 to TRBJ1-2; D gene uncertain. V shed 2 bases and J shed 5 bases, with 15 bases lying between them. Germline V CDR1 and CDR2: ENHRY, SYGVKD. The CDR3 spans 15 residues. CDR3 in DNA: TGTGCCATCAGTGAGAAGTGGAGCAGACTGTATGGCTACACCTTC. It specifies CAISEKWSRLYGYTF.

The chain joins TRBV18 to TRBJ1-4; perhaps TRBD1 as D (6 bases). Germline CDR1 KGHSH, CDR2 LQKENI. V dropped 3 bases and J dropped 4 bases, with 9 bases sitting between them. The CDR3 has 14 residues. The DNA of the CDR3 is TGTGCCAGCTCACCCGGACAGTTTAATGAAAAACTGTTTTTT. It encodes CASSPGQFNEKLFF.

CDR3 in amino acids: CASSEGLYSYEQYF. The CDR3 DNA follows: TGTGCCAGCAGTGAAGGACTTTACTCCTACGAGCAGTACTTC. This chain uses TRBV6-1 with TRBJ2-7; D unresolved. The CDR3 runs to 14 residues. V was trimmed by 1 base and J by 0 bases, leaving 7 bases between them. CDR1 and CDR2 (germline): MNHNS, SASEGT.

The chain links TRBV5-4 to TRBJ1-2; 7 nucleotides line up with TRBD1. Germline-derived CDR1 and CDR2 are SGHNT and YYREEE (reference sequence). This CDR3 comprises 16 residues. V shed 4 bases and J 8 bases; nucleotides not matched to a gene: 17. The CDR3 loop is CASSQGDGATLGGYTF. CDR3 nucleotide sequence: TGTGCCAGCAGCCAGGGGGATGGGGCTACGCTCGGAGGCTACACCTTC. Combining the CDR3 with reference TRBV5-4 and TRBJ1-2 gives the whole variable domain ETGVTQSPTHLIKTRGQQVTLRCSSQSGHNTVSWYQQALGQGPQFIFQYYREEENGRGNFPPRFSGLQFPNYSSELNVNALELDDSALYLCASSQGDGATLGGYTFGSGTRLTVV.

This rearrangement joins TRBV6-5 to TRBJ2-7; D is ambiguous. Deletions cut 2 bases from V and 2 bases from J, with 7 bases between. Germline values: CDR1 MNHEY, CDR2 SVGAGI. The CDR3 spans 13 residues. The CDR3 DNA reads as TGTGCCAGCAGTTACGGCAGGACCTACGAGCAGTACTTC. Its translation is CASSYGRTYEQYF.

V is TRBV6-1 and J is TRBJ2-1; TRBD2 aligns across 9 bases. Germline loops: CDR1 MNHNS, CDR2 SASEGT. The CDR3 extends over 14 amino acids. J gave up 8 bases and V 8 bases, and 10 bases lay outside the gene matches. The CDR3 DNA is TGTGCCAGCGCGGGGGGGCGAAGTATCGATGAGCAGTTCTTC. The encoded protein is CASAGGRSIDEQFF.

This clone came up once. The gene calls are TRBV5-1 and TRBJ2-1, with 9 bases lining up with TRBD2. Losses at the gene ends were 0 bases for V and 7 bases for J; bases not matched to a gene: 17. This CDR3 is built from 19 residues. CDR1 and CDR2 from the germline V gene are SGHRS and YFSETQ. In DNA form, the CDR3 reads TGCGCCAGCAGCTTGGAGGGTAGCGGGAGCGTTTTTCAGGGGAATGAGCAGTTCTTC. The encoded protein is CASSLEGSGSVFQGNEQFF.

For the CDR3, the DNA is TGTGCCAGCAGCTATCCCGGGACTAGCGTGACCCAGTACTTC. As protein: CASSYPGTSVTQYF. The chain is built from TRBV7-8 and TRBJ2-5; 10 bases are shared with TRBD2. The germline gives CDR1 SGHVS, CDR2 FQNEAQ. This CDR3 is built from 14 residues. V gave up 4 bases and J gave up 7 bases; unmatched junction bases: 6.

The chain combines TRBV7-3 with TRBJ2-1, with D perhaps TRBD2 (5 bases). CDR3 length: 15 residues. The germline gives CDR1 SGHTA, CDR2 FQGTGA. The ends were cut back, 0 bases at V and 5 bases at J, with 11 bases in the middle. DNA for the CDR3: TGTGCCAGCAGCTTAACGCCGACTATAAACAATGAGCAGTTCTTC. Residues: CASSLTPTINNEQFF.

This clone was found once. This chain uses TRBV6-5 with TRBJ2-3; D unresolved. Germline V gene sequence: CDR1 MNHEY, CDR2 SVGAGI. CDR3 size: 14 residues. Trimming removed 6 bases from V and 1 base from J, with 11 bases in between. The CDR3 protein is CASRLGPGTDTQYF. The CDR3 region has the DNA TGTGCCAGCAGGCTAGGTCCGGGCACAGATACGCAGTATTTT.

The chain combines TRBV7-9 with TRBJ2-7; 7 bases are a match to TRBD1. The germline V gene has CDR1 SEHNR and CDR2 FQNEAQ (reference sequence). The CDR3 has 12 residues. Trimming took 3 bases from V and 5 from J; bases not matched to a gene: 1. This CDR3 reads CASSLTGNEQYF. Here the CDR3 DNA reads TGTGCCAGCAGCTTGACAGGGAACGAGCAGTACTTC.

The chain couples TRBV28 to TRBJ2-4; 8 bases agree with TRBD1. Germline V gene lookup returns CDR1 MDHEN and CDR2 SYDVKM. J gave up 1 base and V 6 bases, and 8 bases lay outside the gene matches. The CDR3 has 16 amino acids. The CDR3 DNA follows: TGTGCCAGCAGCAAAACCCCAGGGGGCGCCAAAAACATTCAGTACTTC. Translated, it gives CASSKTPGGAKNIQYF.

This clone was recorded a few times. Different DNA sequences within this sample yield the same CDR3. V usage is TRBV9 and J usage is TRBJ1-2, with D tentatively TRBD1 (6 bases). V was cut by 3 bases and J by 3 bases, with 9 bases left in between. Germline CDR1 is SGDLS and CDR2 is YYNGEE. The CDR3 spans 13 residues. CDR3 region: CASSDRQDYGYTF. As DNA, the CDR3 is TGTGCCAGCAGCGACAGACAGGACTATGGCTACACCTTC.

The chain joins TRBV6-5 to TRBJ2-5; 9 positions agree with TRBD2. V lost 7 bases and J lost 5; bases outside the gene matches: 2. The CDR3 is 12 residues long. Germline CDR1 MNHEY, CDR2 SVGAGI. DNA of the CDR3: TGTGCCAGCAAGGCGGGAGGGGAGACCCAGTACTTC. It encodes CASKAGGETQYF.

Regarding this clone: Other nucleotide sequences from this sample produce the same CDR3. The CDR3 here is CASSVGSGGTYEQYF. CDR3 nucleotide sequence: TGTGCCAGCAGCGTAGGGAGCGGGGGTACCTACGAGCAGTACTTC. This chain uses TRBV9 with TRBJ2-7, with 8 bases aligning to TRBD2. The CDR3 spans 15 residues. Per germline, CDR1 SGDLS and CDR2 YYNGEE. J lost 2 bases, V lost 0 bases, and 4 bases had no gene match.

The chain combines TRBV29-1 with TRBJ2-5; TRBD1 aligns across 7 bases. The last part of the DNA fits TRBJ2-7 better; the J call may be wrong. The CDR3 consists of 13 residues. Germline-derived CDR1 and CDR2 are SQVTM and ANQGSEA. The CDR3 reads CSVQGQSSYEQYF. CDR3 nucleotide sequence: TGCAGCGTTCAGGGACAGAGCTCCTACGAGCAGTACTTC.

The count of this clone is one. Germline is not matched at one junction end, which may reflect a read error. V is TRBV29-1 and J is TRBJ2-7, with 7 bases fitting TRBD1. The length of the CDR3 is 15 residues. Per germline, CDR1 SQVTM and CDR2 ANQGSEA. CDR3 residues: CSVEGTADSGDEQYF. As DNA, the CDR3 is TGCAGCGTAGAAGGGACAGCGGATTCTGGTGACGAGCAGTACTTC.

The V and J genes are TRBV10-3 and TRBJ1-1; no clear D. V was clipped by 3 bases and J by 6 bases, with 11 bases between them. CDR1 is ENHRY, CDR2 SYGVKD, per germline. The CDR3 consists of 13 residues. DNA for the CDR3: TGTGCCATCAGTGATCGGGAGAGCTCTGAAGCTTTCTTT. It codes for CAISDRESSEAFF.

CDR3 residues: CASSQRGGYSYEQYF. CDR3 sequence (DNA): TGCGCCAGCAGCCAAAGGGGTGGGTACTCCTACGAGCAGTACTTC. The V gene is TRBV4-1, the J gene TRBJ2-7, with a tentative D call TRBD1 (5 bases). The CDR3 has 15 amino acids. Deletions cut 2 bases from V and 0 bases from J, with 11 bases between. Germline V gene sequence: CDR1 MGHRA, CDR2 YSYEKL.